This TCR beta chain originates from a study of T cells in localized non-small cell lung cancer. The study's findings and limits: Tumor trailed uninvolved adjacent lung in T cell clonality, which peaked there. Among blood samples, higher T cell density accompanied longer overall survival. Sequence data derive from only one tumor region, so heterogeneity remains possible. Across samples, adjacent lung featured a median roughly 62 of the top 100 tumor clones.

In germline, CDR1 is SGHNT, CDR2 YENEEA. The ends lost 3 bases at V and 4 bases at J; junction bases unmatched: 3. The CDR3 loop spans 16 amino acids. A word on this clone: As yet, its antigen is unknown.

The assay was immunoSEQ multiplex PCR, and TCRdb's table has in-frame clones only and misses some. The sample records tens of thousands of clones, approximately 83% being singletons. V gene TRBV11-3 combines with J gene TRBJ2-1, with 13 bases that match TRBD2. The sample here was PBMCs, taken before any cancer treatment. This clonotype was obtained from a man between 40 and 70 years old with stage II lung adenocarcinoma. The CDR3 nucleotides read TGTGCCAGCAGCTTGGGACTAGCGGGAACATACAATGAGCAGTTCTTC. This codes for CASSLGLAGTYNEQFF.